This TCR beta chain appears in the sequencing data of a study of beta chain features in type 1 diabetes. Whole-study results and caveats: In all four CD4+ subsets, TCRB CDR3 length was significantly, moderately reduced in type 1 diabetes. Fewer junction insertions and more nucleotide deletions appeared in type 1 diabetes patients.

The entirety of the isolated RNA underwent reverse transcription, so expressed TCRB transcripts were sequenced. Profiled with immunoSEQ multiplex PCR; TCRdb holds only in-frame clones, not every one. The table has some 290,000 clones, 14% seen once. Averaging roughly 120 mL, one heparinised blood draw came from each individual donor. Notes on this clone: What it binds is not known.

Looked up from germline, CDR1 is KGHSH and CDR2 is LQKENI. Trimming removed 4 bases from V and 7 bases from J, with 11 bases in between. The CDR3 totals 13 residues. The sequence was obtained from a man younger than 40 with type 1 diabetes. The specimen was naive CD4+ T cells from blood. This chain joins TRBV18 and TRBJ2-1; weak D call: TRBD2 (7 bases). CDR3 region: CASSQQGGNEQFF. The CDR3, as DNA: TGTGCCAGCTCACAACAGGGAGGGAATGAGCAGTTCTTC.